These 10 T cell receptor beta chains were sequenced from one sample in a study of cytomegalovirus exposure and HLA in healthy donors. With 60 Vbeta and 13 Jbeta primers, the PCR was carried out. Assay used: immunoSEQ multiplex PCR; TCRdb lists only in-frame clones, some missing. The sample includes approximately 110,000 clones, 77% of them seen just once. Sequencing was done on a sample of PBMCs. The source is a woman in her thirties or forties in good health and CMV-seropositive.

The rearrangement links TRBV28 to TRBJ2-7; tentatively, D is TRBD1 (6 bases). The CDR3 is made up of 13 amino acids. Trimming cost V 9 bases and J 3 bases, with 15 bases left between them. Germline V CDR1 and CDR2: MDHEN, SYDVKM. CDR3 loop: CASSSRGDYEQYF. DNA of the CDR3: TGTGCCAGTTCTAGCAGGGGAGACTACGAGCAGTACTTC.

This clone was recorded once. V and J are TRBV21-1 and TRBJ2-7; the D call of TRBD1 is as the table states it, not checked on the DNA. TRBV21-1 is assigned pseudogene status. The CDR3 extends over 16 amino acids. The CDR3 reads CASSPQPGDRDYEQYF. CDR3 nucleotide sequence: TGTGCCAGCAGCCCTCAACCTGGGGACAGGGACTACGAGCAGTACTTC.

The V call is TRBV10-3, the J call TRBJ1-4, with D perhaps matching TRBD1 (6 bases). Germline CDR1 is ENHRY and CDR2 is SYGVKD. V dropped 2 bases and J dropped 7 bases, with 11 bases sitting between them. The CDR3 consists of 14 residues. The CDR3, as DNA: TGTGCCATCAGTGAGGGCAGGGGTGGTGAAAAACTGTTTTTT. Encoded protein: CAISEGRGGEKLFF.

A few counts support this clone. This rearrangement joins TRBV7-3 to TRBJ1-2; D perhaps matches TRBD1 (6 bases). Germline CDR1 is SGHTA and CDR2 is FQGTGA. The CDR3 runs 13 residues. Trimming pared 5 bases from V and 9 bases from J, leaving 16 bases between. The CDR3 spells CASSPRGGISYTF. In nucleotides, the CDR3 is TGTGCCAGCAGCCCTAGGGGGGGCATCAGCTACACCTTC.

This rearrangement joins TRBV7-6 to TRBJ2-5; a possible D gene is TRBD2 (5 bases). The DNA end is a closer match to TRBJ2-7, so the J assignment may be wrong. The CDR3 contains 17 residues. Per the germline V gene, CDR1 is SGHVS and CDR2 is FNYEAQ. CDR3 loop: CASSLTYAAGPNYEQYF. CDR3 nucleotide sequence: TGTGCCAGCAGCTTAACCTACGCGGCGGGCCCCAACTACGAGCAGTACTTC.

The V call is TRBV5-1, the J call TRBJ2-6, with 8 bases that match TRBD1. V shed 1 base and J 1 base; nucleotides not matched to a gene: 4. CDR3 length: 17 residues. Germline V gene data show CDR1 as SGHRS and CDR2 as YFSETQ. CDR3 loop: CASSLQTGGSGANVLTF. The CDR3 nucleotides read TGCGCCAGCAGCTTGCAAACAGGGGGTTCTGGGGCCAACGTCCTGACTTTC.

V gene TRBV4-1 combines with J gene TRBJ2-3, with 11 bases identical to TRBD2. Per the germline V gene, CDR1 is MGHRA and CDR2 is YSYEKL. The CDR3 has 14 amino acids. The J segment lost 0 bases and the V segment lost 9 bases, leaving 2 bases of the junction unmatched. CDR3 residues: CARRTSGSTDTQYF. CDR3 DNA: TGCGCCAGAAGGACTAGCGGGAGCACAGATACGCAGTATTTT.

The chain couples TRBV6-5 to TRBJ1-4; possibly TRBD1 for D (6 bases). With 2 bases removed from V and 5 bases from J, the gap between germline ends came to 9 bases. CDR3 size: 14 residues. Germline loops: CDR1 MNHEY, CDR2 SVGAGI. CDR3 sequence (DNA): TGTGCCAGCAGTTACGCGGGGGCAAATGAAAAACTGTTTTTT. Its translation is CASSYAGANEKLFF.

The rearrangement joins TRBV28 to TRBJ1-3; D not certain. The CDR3 sequence is 15 residues long. Trimming took off 10 bases at V and 0 bases at J, with 16 bases between the two ends. The germline CDR1 and CDR2 sequences are MDHEN and SYDVKM. This CDR3 is CATAAGGSSGNTIYF. In nucleotides, the CDR3 is TGTGCCACCGCCGCAGGCGGGAGCTCTGGAAACACCATATATTTT.

The chain employs TRBV27 and TRBJ2-7; possibly TRBD1 for D (6 bases). Germline loops: CDR1 MNHEY, CDR2 SMNVEV (reference sequence). Trimming took off 6 bases at V and 6 bases at J, with 18 bases between the two ends. The CDR3 covers 14 residues. The CDR3, as DNA: TGTGCCAGCAGCCCGGACAGCTCCCTCTCCGAGCAGTACTTC. This sequence encodes CASSPDSSLSEQYF.